This TCR beta chain originates from a study of Tregs in tolerant kidney transplant recipients. Details on this clone: Antigen unknown. The CDR3 ends on some other residue instead of the conserved phenylalanine or tryptophan, so this is likely a read error. The DNA is left out, because the CDR3 cannot be placed on it with certainty; the CDR3 is given as TCRdb lists it.

General study findings and limits: This study did not directly address biological reproducibility.

Unstimulated regulatory T cells (CD4+CD25+CD127-), CD4+CD25- non-regulatory cells, CD4 and CD8 cells were FACS-sorted from thawed PBMCs. Profiling relied on immunoSEQ multiplex PCR, and the TCRdb table lists in-frame clones only, not all of them. Here the sample spans tens of thousands of clones, just over 90% being singletons. 12 amino acids form the CDR3, both terminal residues included. Germline V lookup: CDR1 SGHDT, CDR2 YYEEEE. Material for sequencing was CD8+ T cells from blood. The origin of this receptor is a human donor in good health. The chain employs TRBV5-6 and TRBJ2-6; no check of the table's D call, TRBD2, against the DNA was made. Here the CDR3 reads CASSLALGTRPM.